The 29 T cell receptor beta chains in this list originate from one sample, sequenced in a study of control samples from healthy donors and cancer patients. Repertoires were generated with immunoSEQ multiplex PCR, while TCRdb's copy carries only in-frame clones and drops some. The sample includes 90,000 to 100,000 clones, around 89% of them seen just once. Sequenced input: blood. The receptors derive from a woman in her 70s in good health.

The chain couples TRBV2 to TRBJ2-1; perhaps TRBD2 as D (6 bases). This CDR3 is built from 12 residues. Germline CDR1 reads SNHLY; CDR2 reads FYNNEI. Trimming removed 4 bases from V and 16 bases from J, with 17 bases in between. This chain's CDR3 is CASSGEVARPFF. CDR3 bases: TGTGCCAGCAGTGGGGAGGTGGCGCGCCCCTTCTTC.

The rearrangement joins TRBV3-1 (or the pseudogene TRBV3-2) to TRBJ1-4, with 7 bases matching TRBD1. There are 15 residues in the CDR3. The germline gives CDR1 LGHDT, CDR2 YNNKEL (reference sequence). V lost 5 bases and J lost 5; bases outside the gene matches: 8. DNA for the CDR3: TGTGCCAGCAGCATGCCGGGACAGAGGAATGAAAAACTGTTTTTT. The encoded protein is CASSMPGQRNEKLFF.

In this sample, this clone turned up once. This chain connects TRBV4-1 to TRBJ1-2; TRBD1 aligns across 10 bases. Germline-derived CDR1 and CDR2 are MGHRA and YSYEKL. Losses at the gene ends were 6 bases for V and 4 bases for J; bases not matched to a gene: 11. This CDR3 contains 16 residues. Here the CDR3 reads CASRPGQGTLFYGYTF. The CDR3 nucleotides read TGCGCCAGCAGACCGGGACAGGGGACCTTATTCTATGGCTACACCTTC.

This clone was counted a single time. The V gene is TRBV3-1 (or the pseudogene TRBV3-2), the J gene TRBJ2-1, with D perhaps matching TRBD1 or TRBD2 (5 bases each). Per germline, CDR1 LGHDT and CDR2 YNNKEL (reference sequence). The CDR3 loop spans 17 amino acids. Trimming removed 3 bases from V and 5 bases from J, with 20 bases in between. The CDR3 region is CASSHQLLRRGHNEQFF. CDR3 nucleotide sequence: TGTGCCAGCAGCCACCAACTCCTCCGTCGGGGCCACAATGAGCAGTTCTTC.

This clone was counted between two and nine times. This sequence joins TRBV9 and TRBJ2-3; D is perhaps TRBD1 or TRBD2 (5 bases each). Looked up from germline, CDR1 is SGDLS and CDR2 is YYNGEE. The CDR3 consists of 17 residues. The V end lost 0 bases, the J end lost 0 bases, and 14 bases lay between the germline ends. The CDR3 reads CASSVVPSGPSTDTQYF. Written as DNA, the CDR3 is TGTGCCAGCAGCGTAGTTCCATCGGGACCTAGCACAGATACGCAGTATTTT.

The chain employs TRBV6-1 and TRBJ2-5, with D possibly matching TRBD2 (5 bases). Germline assignment: CDR1 MNHNS and CDR2 SASEGT. V dropped 1 base and J dropped 5 bases, with 11 bases sitting between them. The CDR3 has 14 amino acids. The CDR3 sequence: CASSEGTGGETQYF. The CDR3 nucleotides read TGTGCCAGCAGTGAAGGGACTGGTGGCGAGACCCAGTACTTC.

The chain employs TRBV7-3 and TRBJ2-5; TRBD2 agrees at 12 bases. V lost 2 bases, J lost 5 bases, and 3 bases stayed unmatched. The germline V gene has CDR1 SGHTA and CDR2 FQGTGA. The CDR3 covers 15 residues. Written as DNA, the CDR3 is TGTGCCAGCAGCTTAGCTACTAGCGGGGGGGAGACCCAGTACTTC. Translating gives CASSLATSGGETQYF.

The J gene is TRBJ1-2, the V gene TRBV10-2; D remains ambiguous. Germline lookup yields CDR1 WSHSY and CDR2 SAAADI. The V and J ends lost 0 bases and 6 bases respectively, with 8 bases between them. The CDR3 runs to 13 residues. DNA for the CDR3: TGCGCCAGCAGTGAGTCGGAAGTTGATGGCTACACCTTC. Its protein is CASSESEVDGYTF.

The chain couples TRBV5-6 to TRBJ2-7; TRBD1 agrees at 9 bases. The germline CDR1 and CDR2 sequences are SGHDT and YYEEEE. Germline trimming cut 3 bases from V and 1 base from J; bases unmatched to any gene: 2. The CDR3 loop spans 14 amino acids. CDR3 sequence (DNA): TGTGCCAGCAGCTGGGGACAGGGATCCTACGAGCAGTACTTC. Translation: CASSWGQGSYEQYF.

The chain is built from TRBV7-2 and TRBJ2-7; 7 bases are shared with TRBD1. Per germline, CDR1 SGHTA and CDR2 FQGNSA. The CDR3 runs to 14 residues. V lost 3 bases, J lost 3 bases, and 5 bases stayed unmatched. The CDR3 DNA reads TGTGCCAGCAGCTTCACGGGACAGTACTACGAGCAGTACTTC. This translates into CASSFTGQYYEQYF. Looking up the rest from reference TRBV7-2 and TRBJ2-7 gives the full variable domain: GAGVSQSPSNKVTEKGKDVELRCDPISGHTALYWYRQSLGQGLEFLIYFQGNSAPDKSGLPSDRFSAERTGGSVSTLTIQRTQQEDSAVYLCASSFTGQYYEQYFGPGTRLTVT.

This chain connects TRBV5-6 to TRBJ1-6; tentatively, D is TRBD1 (5 bases). With 0 bases removed from V and 5 bases from J, the gap between germline ends came to 12 bases. The CDR3 length is 16 residues. Germline loops: CDR1 SGHDT, CDR2 YYEEEE. CDR3 in amino acids: CASSLAGAWDNSPLHF. CDR3 nucleotide sequence: TGTGCCAGCAGCTTGGCTGGGGCTTGGGATAATTCACCCCTCCACTTT.

This sequence joins TRBV3-1 (or the pseudogene TRBV3-2) and TRBJ2-1; 9 bases fit TRBD2. The CDR3 sequence is 15 residues long. Germline trimming cut 4 bases from V and 7 bases from J; bases unmatched to any gene: 8. CDR1 is LGHDT, CDR2 YNNKEL, per germline (reference sequence). CDR3 protein: CASSRVAGGQNEQFF. CDR3 coding DNA: TGTGCCAGCAGCCGAGTTGCGGGAGGGCAAAATGAGCAGTTCTTC.

The genes are TRBV27 and TRBJ1-6; D remains unclear. V gave up 2 bases and J gave up 6 bases, with 14 bases separating them. The CDR3 extends over 16 amino acids. CDR1 and CDR2 (germline): MNHEY, SMNVEV (reference sequence). Here the CDR3 DNA reads TGTGCCAGCAGTTTAGAGTCGCCAGGACTTAATTCACCCCTCCACTTT. Translation: CASSLESPGLNSPLHF.

The chain couples TRBV5-6 to TRBJ2-7, with TRBD1 identical over 9 bases. The germline V gene encodes CDR1 SGHDT and CDR2 YYEEEE. The CDR3 covers 15 residues. V was pared by 2 bases and J by 5 bases, with 8 bases of the junction left unmatched. CDR3 sequence reads: CASSLGGTGSNEQYF. CDR3 coding DNA: TGTGCCAGCAGCTTAGGCGGGACAGGGTCCAACGAGCAGTACTTC.

The chain joins TRBV9 to TRBJ2-1; D remains unclear. Germline V gives CDR1 SGDLS, CDR2 YYNGEE. The CDR3 consists of 10 residues. V lost 6 bases, J lost 15 bases, and 13 bases lay in between. The CDR3 protein is CASNLGIWFF. The CDR3 DNA sequence: TGTGCCAGCAATCTAGGTATATGGTTCTTC. The variable domain in full, with the rest retrieved from reference TRBV9 and TRBJ2-1, is DSGVTQTPKHLITATGQRVTLRCSPRSGDLSVYWYQQSLDQGLQFLIQYYNGEERAKGNILERFSAQQFPDLHSELNLSSLELGDSALYFCASNLGIWFFGPGTRLTVL.

Here the CDR3 reads CASSLGEETQYF. The DNA for the CDR3 is TGTGCCAGTAGTTTGGGCGAAGAGACCCAGTACTTC. The chain is built from TRBV19 and TRBJ2-5; no firm D call. V lost 5 bases to trimming and J lost 3 bases, with 7 bases between them. The CDR3 loop spans 12 amino acids. From germline, CDR1 is LNHDA and CDR2 SQIVND (reference sequence). The full variable domain, with the rest looked up from reference TRBV19 and TRBJ2-5, is DGGITQSPKYLFRKEGQNVTLSCEQNLNHDAMYWYRQDPGQGLRLIYYSQIVNDFQKGDIAEGYSVSREKKESFPLTVTSAQKNPTAFYLCASSLGEETQYFGPGTRLLVL.

V gene TRBV6-5 combines with J gene TRBJ1-2; D may be TRBD1 (6 bases). The length of the CDR3 is 11 residues. Germline lookup yields CDR1 MNHEY and CDR2 SVGAGI. V lost 6 bases to trimming and J lost 9 bases, with 11 bases between them. The CDR3 region is CASSPGASYTF. DNA for the CDR3: TGTGCCAGCAGCCCAGGGGCCAGCTACACCTTC.

The rearrangement links TRBV18 to TRBJ1-2; D remains unclear. The CDR3 is 12 residues long. CDR1 and CDR2 from the germline V gene are KGHSH and LQKENI. V was shortened by 6 bases and J by 4 bases, with 9 bases between the two germline ends. CDR3 nucleotide sequence: TGTGCCAGCTCGGAATTCAGCTATGGCTACACCTTC. It yields the protein CASSEFSYGYTF.

The rearrangement uses TRBV14 and TRBJ2-1; maybe TRBD1 (5 bases). Germline-derived CDR1 and CDR2 are SGHDN and FVKESK. The V end lost 3 bases, the J end lost 4 bases, and 10 bases lay between the germline ends. This CDR3 region has 14 residues. The CDR3 is CASSHRVEYNEQFF. The CDR3 coding sequence is TGTGCCAGCAGCCACAGGGTAGAATACAATGAGCAGTTCTTC. Using reference TRBV14 and TRBJ2-1 for the parts outside the CDR3, the full variable domain is EAGVTQFPSHSVIEKGQTVTLRCDPISGHDNLYWYRRVMGKEIKFLLHFVKESKQDESGMPNNRFLAERTGGTYSTLKVQPAELEDSGVYFCASSHRVEYNEQFFGPGTRLTVL.

The chain is built from TRBV7-6 and TRBJ2-7; D is perhaps TRBD2 (6 bases). The CDR3 loop spans 14 amino acids. Trimming stripped 8 bases from V and 2 bases from J, with 16 bases between. Germline CDR1 is SGHVS and CDR2 is FNYEAQ. The CDR3 DNA reads TGTGCCAGCTCCGGGGGAGTAATACCCTACGAGCAGTACTTC. Translated: CASSGGVIPYEQYF.

V gene TRBV5-1 combines with J gene TRBJ2-5; 9 bases match TRBD1. Looked up from germline, CDR1 is SGHRS and CDR2 is YFSETQ. V was pared by 4 bases and J by 5 bases, with 24 bases of the junction left unmatched. CDR3 length: 20 residues. CDR3 sequence: CASSDGLLRGTRDRDETQYF. Written as DNA, the CDR3 is TGCGCCAGCAGCGACGGGTTATTAAGGGGTACCCGGGACAGGGATGAGACCCAGTACTTC. The full variable domain, rest sourced from reference TRBV5-1 and TRBJ2-5, is KAGVTQTPRYLIKTRGQQVTLSCSPISGHRSVSWYQQTPGQGLQFLFEYFSETQRNKGNFPGRFSGRQFSNSRSEMNVSTLELGDSALYLCASSDGLLRGTRDRDETQYFGPGTRLLVL.

This clone has more than one count but fewer than ten. This chain links TRBV10-2 with TRBJ1-6, with D perhaps TRBD1 (5 bases). Germline CDR1 WSHSY, CDR2 SAAADI. The CDR3 contains 18 residues. V was cut by 3 bases and J by 0 bases, with 15 bases left in between. The DNA of the CDR3 is TGCGCCAGCAGTGACCATCGACAGCTAAGCTCCTATAATTCACCCCTCCACTTT. Its translation is CASSDHRQLSSYNSPLHF.

Only one count was recorded for this clone. The chain couples TRBV6-5 to TRBJ2-5; D possibly uses TRBD1 or TRBD2 (5 bases each). The ends were cut back, 4 bases at V and 5 bases at J, with 14 bases in the middle. The V gene's germline CDR1 is MNHEY and CDR2 SVGAGI. This CDR3 region has 14 residues. In DNA, the CDR3 is TGTGCCAGCAGTTCTGAGGGGCCCCGCGAGACCCAGTACTTC. Amino acid sequence: CASSSEGPRETQYF.

The rearrangement links TRBV5-1 to TRBJ2-3, with a tentative D call TRBD1 (6 bases). CDR3 length: 15 residues. The V end lost 0 bases, the J end lost 3 bases, and 11 bases lay between the germline ends. Per the germline V gene, CDR1 is SGHRS and CDR2 is YFSETQ. The CDR3 DNA is TGCGCCAGCAGCTTGGGGGGGCTAGCAACAGATACGCAGTATTTT. This codes for CASSLGGLATDTQYF.

The chain couples TRBV5-1 to TRBJ2-1, with 7 bases fitting TRBD2. V shed 0 bases, J shed 0 bases, and the junction held 3 bases outside the gene matches. CDR1 is SGHRS, CDR2 YFSETQ, per germline. There are 16 residues in the CDR3. This CDR3 is CASSLGLAPSYNEQFF. DNA for the CDR3: TGCGCCAGCAGCTTGGGACTAGCTCCCTCCTACAATGAGCAGTTCTTC. The entire variable domain, with the rest obtained from reference TRBV5-1 and TRBJ2-1, is as follows: KAGVTQTPRYLIKTRGQQVTLSCSPISGHRSVSWYQQTPGQGLQFLFEYFSETQRNKGNFPGRFSGRQFSNSRSEMNVSTLELGDSALYLCASSLGLAPSYNEQFFGPGTRLTVL.

This sequence joins TRBV7-8 and TRBJ1-4; D gene unclear. Trimming shortened V by 5 bases and J by 5 bases, and 9 bases separated the two germline ends. The germline V gene has CDR1 SGHVS and CDR2 FQNEAQ. The CDR3 covers 13 residues. The CDR3 nucleotides are TGTGCCAGCAGCCTGGTTGAGAATGAAAAACTGTTTTTT. It is translated as CASSLVENEKLFF. Supplemented by reference TRBV7-8 and TRBJ1-4, the full variable domain reads GAGVSQSPRYKVAKRGQDVALRCDPISGHVSLFWYQQALGQGPEFLTYFQNEAQLDKSGLPSDRFFAERPEGSVSTLKIQRTQQEDSAVYLCASSLVENEKLFFGSGTQLSVL.

The rearrangement uses TRBV12-3 or TRBV12-4 and TRBJ2-3, with a tentative D call TRBD2 (5 bases). There are 13 residues in the CDR3. The V gene lost 9 bases and the J gene lost 5 bases, with 15 bases spanning the gap. CDR3 region: CASQAEVEDTQYF. CDR3 bases: TGTGCCAGTCAAGCGGAGGTGGAAGATACGCAGTATTTT.

V usage is TRBV5-1 and J usage is TRBJ2-2; TRBD2 is a possible D gene (6 bases). CDR1 SGHRS and CDR2 YFSETQ come from the germline V gene. There are 16 residues in the CDR3. Trimming shortened V by 4 bases and J by 0 bases, and 13 bases separated the two germline ends. CDR3 in amino acids: CASSQLAGSNTGELFF. CDR3 in DNA: TGCGCCAGCAGCCAGCTGGCGGGATCGAACACCGGGGAGCTGTTTTTT.

V usage is TRBV4-1 and J usage is TRBJ2-7; no definite D call. CDR3 length: 16 residues. Germline values: CDR1 MGHRA, CDR2 YSYEKL. The V gene lost 0 bases and the J gene lost 0 bases, with 12 bases spanning the gap. CDR3 nucleotide sequence: TGCGCCAGCAGCCAAGATTACCGGGCTAGCTCCTACGAGCAGTACTTC. Translating it yields CASSQDYRASSYEQYF.